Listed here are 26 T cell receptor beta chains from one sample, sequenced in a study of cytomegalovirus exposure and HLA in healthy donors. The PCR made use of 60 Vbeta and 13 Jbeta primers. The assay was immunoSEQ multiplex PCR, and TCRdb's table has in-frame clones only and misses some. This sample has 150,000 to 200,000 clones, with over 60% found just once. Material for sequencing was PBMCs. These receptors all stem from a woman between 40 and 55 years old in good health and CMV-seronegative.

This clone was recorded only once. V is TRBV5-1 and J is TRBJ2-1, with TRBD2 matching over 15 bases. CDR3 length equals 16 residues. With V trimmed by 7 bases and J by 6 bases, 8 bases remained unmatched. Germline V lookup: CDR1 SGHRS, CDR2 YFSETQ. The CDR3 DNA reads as TGCGCCAGCGCCAGGACTAGCGGGGGGGCGGGCAATGAGCAGTTCTTC. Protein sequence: CASARTSGGAGNEQFF. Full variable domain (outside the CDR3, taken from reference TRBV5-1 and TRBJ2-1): KAGVTQTPRYLIKTRGQQVTLSCSPISGHRSVSWYQQTPGQGLQFLFEYFSETQRNKGNFPGRFSGRQFSNSRSEMNVSTLELGDSALYLCASARTSGGAGNEQFFGPGTRLTVL.

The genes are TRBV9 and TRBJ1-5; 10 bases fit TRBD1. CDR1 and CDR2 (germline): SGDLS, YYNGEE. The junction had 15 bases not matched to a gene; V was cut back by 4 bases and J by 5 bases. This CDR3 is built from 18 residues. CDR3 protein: CASSPGTGERGTDQPQHF. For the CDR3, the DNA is TGTGCCAGCAGCCCCGGGACAGGGGAACGAGGTACGGATCAGCCCCAGCATTTT.

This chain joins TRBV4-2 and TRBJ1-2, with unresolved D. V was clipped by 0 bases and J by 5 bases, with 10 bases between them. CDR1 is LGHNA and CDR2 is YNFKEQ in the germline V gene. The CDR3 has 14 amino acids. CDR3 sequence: CASSQDLGLYGYTF. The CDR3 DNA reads TGTGCCAGCAGCCAAGATCTCGGTTTGTATGGCTACACCTTC.

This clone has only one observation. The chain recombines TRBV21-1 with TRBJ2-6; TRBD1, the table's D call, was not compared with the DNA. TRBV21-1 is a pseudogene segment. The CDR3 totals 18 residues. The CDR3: CASSKARDRISGANVLTF. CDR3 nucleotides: TGTGCCAGCAGCAAAGCTAGGGACAGAATTTCTGGGGCCAACGTCCTGACTTTC.

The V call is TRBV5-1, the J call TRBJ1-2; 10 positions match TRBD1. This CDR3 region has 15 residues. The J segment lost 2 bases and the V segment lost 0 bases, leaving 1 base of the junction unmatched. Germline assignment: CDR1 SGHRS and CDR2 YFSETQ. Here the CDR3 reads CASSLGQGANYGYTF. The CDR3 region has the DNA TGCGCCAGCAGCTTGGGACAGGGGGCCAACTATGGCTACACCTTC.

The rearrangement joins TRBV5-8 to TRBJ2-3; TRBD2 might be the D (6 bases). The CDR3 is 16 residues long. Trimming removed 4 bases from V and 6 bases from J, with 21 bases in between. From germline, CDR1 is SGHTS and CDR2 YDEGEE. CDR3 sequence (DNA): TGTGCCAGCAGCCCGTCCCCCAGGGCGGGAATGGATACGCAGTATTTT. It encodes CASSPSPRAGMDTQYF.

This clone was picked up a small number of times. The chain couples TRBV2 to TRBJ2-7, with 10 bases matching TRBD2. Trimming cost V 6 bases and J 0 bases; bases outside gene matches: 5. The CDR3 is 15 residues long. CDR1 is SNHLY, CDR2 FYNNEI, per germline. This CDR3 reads CASRLSGGGSYEQYF. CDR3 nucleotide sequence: TGTGCCAGCAGGCTGAGCGGGGGGGGCTCCTACGAGCAGTACTTC.

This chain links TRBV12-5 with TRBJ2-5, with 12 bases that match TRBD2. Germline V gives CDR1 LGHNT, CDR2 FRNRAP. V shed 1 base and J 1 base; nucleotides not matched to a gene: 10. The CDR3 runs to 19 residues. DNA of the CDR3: TGTGCTAGTGGTTTGGGGACTAGCGGGGAAACAAACCCCCAAGAGACCCAGTACTTC. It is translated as CASGLGTSGETNPQETQYF.

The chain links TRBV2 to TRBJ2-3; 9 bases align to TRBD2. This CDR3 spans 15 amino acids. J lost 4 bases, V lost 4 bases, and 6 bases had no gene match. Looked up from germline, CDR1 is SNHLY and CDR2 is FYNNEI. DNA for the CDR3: TGTGCCAGCAGTGGGGGGTTAGCGGGGGCAGATACGCAGTATTTT. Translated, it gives CASSGGLAGADTQYF.

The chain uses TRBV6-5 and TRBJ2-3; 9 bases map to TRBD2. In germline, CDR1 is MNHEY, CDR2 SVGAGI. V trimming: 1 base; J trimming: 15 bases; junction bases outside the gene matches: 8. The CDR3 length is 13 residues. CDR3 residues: CASSYLGGTSTYF. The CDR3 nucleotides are TGTGCCAGCAGTTACTTGGGGGGGACTAGCACTTATTTT.

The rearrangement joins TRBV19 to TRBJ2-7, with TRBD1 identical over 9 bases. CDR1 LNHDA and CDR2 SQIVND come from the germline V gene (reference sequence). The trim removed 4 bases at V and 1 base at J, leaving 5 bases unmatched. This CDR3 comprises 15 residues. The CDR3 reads CASSNDRGISYEQYF. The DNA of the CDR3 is TGTGCCAGTAGTAACGACAGGGGGATTTCCTACGAGCAGTACTTC. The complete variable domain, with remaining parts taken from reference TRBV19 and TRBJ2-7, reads DGGITQSPKYLFRKEGQNVTLSCEQNLNHDAMYWYRQDPGQGLRLIYYSQIVNDFQKGDIAEGYSVSREKKESFPLTVTSAQKNPTAFYLCASSNDRGISYEQYFGPGTRLTVT.

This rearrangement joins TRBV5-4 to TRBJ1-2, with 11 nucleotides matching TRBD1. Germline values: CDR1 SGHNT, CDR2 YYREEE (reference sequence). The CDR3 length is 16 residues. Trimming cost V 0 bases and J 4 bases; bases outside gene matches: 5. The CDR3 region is CASSLEGDRGIYGYTF. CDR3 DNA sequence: TGTGCCAGCAGCTTGGAAGGGGACAGGGGGATCTATGGCTACACCTTC.

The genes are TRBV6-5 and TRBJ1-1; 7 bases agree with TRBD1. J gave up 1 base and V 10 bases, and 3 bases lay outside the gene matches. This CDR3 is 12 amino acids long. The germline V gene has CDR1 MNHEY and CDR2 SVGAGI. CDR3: CAIRTGNTEAFF. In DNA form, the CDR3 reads TGTGCCATCAGGACAGGGAACACTGAAGCTTTCTTT.

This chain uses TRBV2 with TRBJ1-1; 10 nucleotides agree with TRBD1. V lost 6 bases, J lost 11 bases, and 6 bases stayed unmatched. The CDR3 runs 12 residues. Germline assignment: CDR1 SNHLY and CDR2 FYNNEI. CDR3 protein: CASRDRGLGAFF. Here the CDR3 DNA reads TGTGCCAGCAGAGACAGGGGGCTAGGCGCTTTCTTT.

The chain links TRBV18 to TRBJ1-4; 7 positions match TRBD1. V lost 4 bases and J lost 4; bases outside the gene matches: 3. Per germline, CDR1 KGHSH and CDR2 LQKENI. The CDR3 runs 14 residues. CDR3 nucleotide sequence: TGTGCCAGCTCACGGACAGGACGTAATGAAAAACTGTTTTTT. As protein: CASSRTGRNEKLFF.

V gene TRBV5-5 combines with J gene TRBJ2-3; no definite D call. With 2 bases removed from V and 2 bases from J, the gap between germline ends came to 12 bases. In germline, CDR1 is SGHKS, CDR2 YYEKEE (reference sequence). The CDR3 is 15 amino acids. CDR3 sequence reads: CASSLVLQYTDTQYF. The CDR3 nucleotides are TGTGCCAGCAGCTTAGTATTACAGTACACAGATACGCAGTATTTT.

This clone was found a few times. The CDR3 loop reads CASSRGLAGTVHEQYF. As DNA, the CDR3 is TGTGCCAGCAGCCGAGGACTAGCGGGTACGGTACACGAGCAGTACTTC. This rearrangement joins TRBV4-2 to TRBJ2-7; the match to TRBD2 covers 11 bases. The CDR3 runs 16 residues. Germline V lookup: CDR1 LGHNA, CDR2 YNFKEQ. After removal of 4 bases from V and 5 bases from J, the junction contained 10 bases not matched to a gene.

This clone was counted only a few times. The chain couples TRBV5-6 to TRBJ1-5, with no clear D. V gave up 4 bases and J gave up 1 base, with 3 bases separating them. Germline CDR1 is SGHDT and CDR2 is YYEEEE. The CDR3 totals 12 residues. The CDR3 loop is CASSESNQPQHF. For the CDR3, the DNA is TGTGCCAGCAGCGAGAGCAATCAGCCCCAGCATTTT.

CDR3 region: CASIFPGQHYNEQFF. The CDR3 DNA sequence: TGTGCCAGCATCTTCCCTGGACAGCACTACAATGAGCAGTTCTTC. The chain couples TRBV28 to TRBJ2-1; D might be TRBD1 (6 bases). This CDR3 has 15 amino acids. V was trimmed by 7 bases and J by 3 bases, leaving 16 bases between them. From germline, CDR1 is MDHEN and CDR2 SYDVKM.

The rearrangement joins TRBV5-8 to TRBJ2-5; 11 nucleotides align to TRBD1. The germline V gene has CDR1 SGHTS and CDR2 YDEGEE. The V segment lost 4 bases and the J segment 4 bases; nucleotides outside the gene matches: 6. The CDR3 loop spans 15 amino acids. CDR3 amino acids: CASSLGQGEGETQYF. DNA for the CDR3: TGTGCCAGCAGCCTGGGACAGGGGGAAGGAGAGACCCAGTACTTC.

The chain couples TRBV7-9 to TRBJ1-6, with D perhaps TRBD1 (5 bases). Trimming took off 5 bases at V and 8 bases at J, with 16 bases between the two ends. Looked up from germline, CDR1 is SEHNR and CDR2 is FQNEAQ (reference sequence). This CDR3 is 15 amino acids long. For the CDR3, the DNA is TGTGCCAGCAGCCCTCGGGGGGGGAGGGATTCACCCCTCCACTTT. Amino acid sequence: CASSPRGGRDSPLHF.

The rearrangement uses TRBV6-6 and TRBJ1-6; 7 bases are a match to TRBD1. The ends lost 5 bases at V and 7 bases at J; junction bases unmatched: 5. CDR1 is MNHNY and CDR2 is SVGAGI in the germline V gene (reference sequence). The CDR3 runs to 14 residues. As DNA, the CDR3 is TGTGCCAGCAGTACCGGGACAGCCAATTCACCCCTCCACTTT. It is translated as CASSTGTANSPLHF.

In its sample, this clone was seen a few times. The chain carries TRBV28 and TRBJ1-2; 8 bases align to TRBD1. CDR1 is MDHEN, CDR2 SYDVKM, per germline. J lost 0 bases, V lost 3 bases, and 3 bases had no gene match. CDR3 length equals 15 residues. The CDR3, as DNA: TGTGCCAGCAGTTTCTCGACAGGGGCTAACTATGGCTACACCTTC. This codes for CASSFSTGANYGYTF.

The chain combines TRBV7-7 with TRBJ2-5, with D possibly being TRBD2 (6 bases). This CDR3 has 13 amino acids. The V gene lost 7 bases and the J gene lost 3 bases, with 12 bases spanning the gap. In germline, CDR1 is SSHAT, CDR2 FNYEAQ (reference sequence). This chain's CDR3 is CASMSSGEETQYF. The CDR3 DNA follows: TGTGCCAGCATGAGCTCGGGGGAAGAGACCCAGTACTTC.

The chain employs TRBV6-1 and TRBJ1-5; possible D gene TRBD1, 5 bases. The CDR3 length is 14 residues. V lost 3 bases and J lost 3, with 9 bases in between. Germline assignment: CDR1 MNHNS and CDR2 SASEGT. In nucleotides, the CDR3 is TGTGCCAGCAGTGATCTCAGGGACAATCAGCCCCAGCATTTT. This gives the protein CASSDLRDNQPQHF.

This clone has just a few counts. This CDR3 is CASSWTGEGYIQYF. In DNA form, the CDR3 reads TGTGCCAGCAGCTGGACAGGAGAGGGGTACATTCAGTACTTC. The chain links TRBV7-2 to TRBJ2-4, with 7 bases matching TRBD1. Germline CDR1 reads SGHTA; CDR2 reads FQGNSA. V shed 4 bases, J shed 8 bases, and the junction held 8 bases outside the gene matches. The CDR3 spans 14 residues.